Listed here are 18 T cell receptor beta chains from one sample, sequenced in a study of cytomegalovirus exposure and HLA in healthy donors. PCR employed 60 Vbeta and 13 Jbeta primers. Generated by immunoSEQ multiplex PCR, the TCRdb table keeps only in-frame clones and is missing some. The sample holds 95,000 to 120,000 clones, 65% to 75% seen once. Sequences were obtained from PBMCs. The origin of the receptors is a middle-aged woman in good health and CMV-seropositive.

This rearrangement joins TRBV15 to TRBJ2-3, with 11 bases identical to TRBD2. The V gene's germline CDR1 is LNHNV and CDR2 YYDKDF (reference sequence). The CDR3 is 17 amino acids. J was trimmed by 2 bases and V by 1 base; bases with no gene match: 5. The CDR3 DNA is TGTGCCACCAGCAGAGGATCGACTAGCGGGGTCACAGATACGCAGTATTTT. This translates into CATSRGSTSGVTDTQYF.

The chain has TRBV7-6 and TRBJ1-3, with D possibly being TRBD1 (6 bases). Germline assignment: CDR1 SGHVS and CDR2 FNYEAQ. The CDR3 length is 16 residues. V dropped 2 bases and J dropped 3 bases, with 14 bases sitting between them. The CDR3 here is CASSLRGRGIGNTIYF. For the CDR3, the DNA is TGTGCCAGCAGCTTAAGAGGCAGGGGAATTGGAAACACCATATATTTT. The whole variable domain, filled in from reference TRBV7-6 and TRBJ1-3, reads GAGVSQSPRYKVTKRGQDVALRCDPISGHVSLYWYRQALGQGPEFLTYFNYEAQQDKSGLPNDRFSAERPEGSISTLTIQRTEQRDSAMYRCASSLRGRGIGNTIYFGEGSWLTVV.

The CDR3 DNA follows: TGTGCCAGCAGTTACTCTACAGGGCGTAATTCACCCCTCCACTTT. Translated: CASSYSTGRNSPLHF. The chain employs TRBV6-5 and TRBJ1-6; D might be TRBD1 (6 bases). CDR3 size: 15 residues. Germline-derived CDR1 and CDR2 are MNHEY and SVGAGI. Between the trimmed V and J ends, which lost 0 bases and 6 bases, there was a span of 9 bases.

The V gene is TRBV5-6, the J gene TRBJ2-5; TRBD1 is a possible D gene (5 bases). Germline-derived CDR1 and CDR2 are SGHDT and YYEEEE. The CDR3 extends over 14 amino acids. Trimming pared 0 bases from V and 4 bases from J, leaving 10 bases between. CDR3 sequence (DNA): TGTGCCAGCAGCTTGGAGGGGCTTTCAGAGACCCAGTACTTC. Protein sequence: CASSLEGLSETQYF.

This sequence joins TRBV5-4 and TRBJ2-2; TRBD1 aligns across 9 bases. Trimming took 0 bases from V and 7 from J; bases not matched to a gene: 4. The CDR3 extends over 15 amino acids. Germline V gene data show CDR1 as SGHNT and CDR2 as YYREEE (reference sequence). CDR3 amino acids: CASSLGDRVFGELFF. The DNA of the CDR3 is TGTGCCAGCAGCTTGGGGGACAGGGTATTCGGGGAGCTGTTTTTT.

This chain connects TRBV21-1 to TRBJ2-5; the table's D call, TRBD2, was not checked against the DNA. TRBV21-1 is a documented pseudogene. This CDR3 region has 17 residues. This CDR3 reads CASSKVGGEGSSETQYF. CDR3 nucleotide sequence: TGTGCCAGCAGCAAGGTAGGAGGGGAGGGGTCAAGTGAGACCCAGTACTTC.

This clone has more than one count but fewer than ten. The rearrangement joins TRBV6-1 to TRBJ1-1; tentative D call: TRBD1 (6 bases). Germline loops: CDR1 MNHNS, CDR2 SASEGT. This CDR3 region has 15 residues. Trimming removed 7 bases at V and 1 base at J, with 16 bases between. In DNA form, the CDR3 reads TGTGCCAGCACCCTAAGGGGGACCCCGAACACTGAAGCTTTCTTT. This sequence encodes CASTLRGTPNTEAFF.

The rearrangement joins TRBV4-2 to TRBJ2-5, with 11 bases fitting TRBD2. The CDR3 is 17 amino acids. Losses at the gene ends were 4 bases for V and 4 bases for J; bases not matched to a gene: 11. Per the germline V gene, CDR1 is LGHNA and CDR2 is YNFKEQ. The CDR3 nucleotides are TGTGCCAGCAGCCGGGAACTAGCGGGAGTTGGATTAGAGACCCAGTACTTC. It codes for CASSRELAGVGLETQYF.

The V and J genes are TRBV30 and TRBJ2-2; D gene ambiguous. Looked up from germline, CDR1 is GTSNPN and CDR2 is SVGIG (reference sequence). V lost 0 bases and J lost 5, with 7 bases in between. This CDR3 has 13 amino acids. CDR3 amino acids: CAWSVRVTGELFF. For the CDR3, the DNA is TGTGCCTGGAGTGTACGCGTTACCGGGGAGCTGTTTTTT.

The chain has TRBV2 and TRBJ2-3; perhaps TRBD1 as D (5 bases). Germline V CDR1 and CDR2: SNHLY, FYNNEI. The CDR3 sequence is 15 residues long. V gave up 3 bases and J gave up 4 bases, with 14 bases separating them. The CDR3 region is CASSDRQFSADTQYF. The CDR3 coding sequence is TGTGCCAGCAGTGACCGACAGTTCAGCGCAGATACGCAGTATTTT.

This rearrangement joins TRBV29-1 to TRBJ2-1; 11 bases fit TRBD1. Germline CDR1 and CDR2: SQVTM and ANQGSEA. With 1 base clipped from V and 8 bases from J, the junction kept 4 bases outside the gene matches. The CDR3 is made up of 14 amino acids. The CDR3 here is CSVEGGQGADEQFF. CDR3 sequence (DNA): TGCAGCGTTGAAGGTGGACAGGGGGCTGATGAGCAGTTCTTC.

The gene calls are TRBV19 and TRBJ2-6; a weak D match, TRBD1 (6 bases). V was shortened by 6 bases and J by 0 bases, with 15 bases between the two germline ends. The length of the CDR3 is 17 residues. Per germline, CDR1 LNHDA and CDR2 SQIVND (reference sequence). The CDR3 DNA is TGTGCCAGTAGAAGTGGGGGCAGAACCTCTGGGGCCAACGTCCTGACTTTC. Translated: CASRSGGRTSGANVLTF. The complete variable domain, with remaining parts taken from reference TRBV19 and TRBJ2-6, reads DGGITQSPKYLFRKEGQNVTLSCEQNLNHDAMYWYRQDPGQGLRLIYYSQIVNDFQKGDIAEGYSVSREKKESFPLTVTSAQKNPTAFYLCASRSGGRTSGANVLTFGAGSRLTVL.

This sequence joins TRBV19 and TRBJ2-3, with 11 bases fitting TRBD2. Trimming at V came to 0 bases and at J to 2 bases, leaving 22 bases not matched to a gene. The length of the CDR3 is 23 residues. Germline values: CDR1 LNHDA, CDR2 SQIVND (reference sequence). CDR3 in DNA: TGTGCCAGTAGTATAGATCATGCCGGGGGGGGACTAGCGGACAGCTTAGCCACAGATACGCAGTATTTT. Translation: CASSIDHAGGGLADSLATDTQYF. The full variable domain, its missing parts supplied by reference TRBV19 and TRBJ2-3, is DGGITQSPKYLFRKEGQNVTLSCEQNLNHDAMYWYRQDPGQGLRLIYYSQIVNDFQKGDIAEGYSVSREKKESFPLTVTSAQKNPTAFYLCASSIDHAGGGLADSLATDTQYFGPGTRLTVL.

J is TRBJ2-7 and V is TRBV4-2, with a weak D call TRBD1 (6 bases). Trimming shortened V by 3 bases and J by 5 bases, and 14 bases separated the two germline ends. This CDR3 is 14 amino acids long. CDR1 is LGHNA and CDR2 is YNFKEQ in the germline V gene. CDR3 residues: CASSHRGVTNEQYF. CDR3 coding DNA: TGTGCCAGCAGCCACAGGGGAGTAACAAACGAGCAGTACTTC.

This clone was counted only a few times. This rearrangement joins TRBV5-5 to TRBJ1-5, with D maybe TRBD1 (6 bases). V was clipped by 1 base and J by 0 bases, with 14 bases between them. Germline CDR1 and CDR2: SGHKS and YYEKEE (reference sequence). The CDR3 totals 17 residues. The chain's CDR3 is CASSLSYTGHSNQPQHF. The CDR3 nucleotides read TGTGCCAGCAGCTTGAGTTACACAGGGCATAGCAATCAGCCCCAGCATTTT. Variable domain in full (rest from reference TRBV5-5 and TRBJ1-5): DAGVTQSPTHLIKTRGQQVTLRCSPISGHKSVSWYQQVLGQGPQFIFQYYEKEERGRGNFPDRFSARQFPNYSSELNVNALLLGDSALYLCASSLSYTGHSNQPQHFGDGTRLSIL.

This clone appeared a few times. The chain couples TRBV30 to TRBJ1-2, with 7 nucleotides matching TRBD1. CDR1 is GTSNPN and CDR2 is SVGIG in the germline V gene (reference sequence). V lost 2 bases to trimming and J lost 5 bases; unmatched junction nucleotides: 2. This CDR3 has 12 amino acids. CDR3 bases: TGTGCCTGGAGTAGGGGACAGTATGGCTACACCTTC. Translation: CAWSRGQYGYTF.

The sample holds a few counts of this clone. V is TRBV6-1 and J is TRBJ2-1; D is uncertain. The CDR3 covers 15 residues. Per germline, CDR1 MNHNS and CDR2 SASEGT. Trimming took 2 bases from V and 3 from J, leaving 11 bases between them. The CDR3 loop is CASSEMYSLYNEQFF. The CDR3 region has the DNA TGTGCCAGCAGTGAAATGTACAGCCTCTACAATGAGCAGTTCTTC.

The chain has TRBV7-2 and TRBJ1-2, with TRBD1 as a possible D gene (6 bases). The ends were cut back, 4 bases at V and 4 bases at J, with 13 bases in the middle. CDR1 and CDR2 (germline): SGHTA, FQGNSA. The CDR3 consists of 14 residues. The CDR3 is CASSWEGQPYGYTF. CDR3 DNA: TGTGCCAGCAGCTGGGAAGGACAGCCCTATGGCTACACCTTC.